This T cell receptor (beta chain) originates from a study of early T cells in non-severe SARS-CoV-2 infection. Germline V gives CDR1 MDHEN, CDR2 SYDVKM. The length of the CDR3 is 11 residues. Trimming took 5 bases from V and 7 from J, leaving 9 bases between them. Worth noting for this clonotype: Its antigen is not known.

TCRdb passed the 5' RACE reads through MiXCR, listing each CDR3 protein once. The sample gives about 59,000 distinct CDR3 sequences, around 13% of which show up once; about 1.4% is in the top ten. Study results and caveats: Anti-spike CD8 specificities were favored by VDJdb matching, whose results missed private and CD4 specificities.

This clonotype was sampled from an adult who was a healthcare worker with PCR-confirmed SARS-CoV-2 infection or an uninfected control (not recorded which). The rearrangement uses TRBV28 and TRBJ2-7; D is unclear. Material: whole blood. This CDR3 is CASSPSREQYF. CDR3 in DNA: TGTGCCAGCAGTCCATCGAGGGAGCAGTACTTC.